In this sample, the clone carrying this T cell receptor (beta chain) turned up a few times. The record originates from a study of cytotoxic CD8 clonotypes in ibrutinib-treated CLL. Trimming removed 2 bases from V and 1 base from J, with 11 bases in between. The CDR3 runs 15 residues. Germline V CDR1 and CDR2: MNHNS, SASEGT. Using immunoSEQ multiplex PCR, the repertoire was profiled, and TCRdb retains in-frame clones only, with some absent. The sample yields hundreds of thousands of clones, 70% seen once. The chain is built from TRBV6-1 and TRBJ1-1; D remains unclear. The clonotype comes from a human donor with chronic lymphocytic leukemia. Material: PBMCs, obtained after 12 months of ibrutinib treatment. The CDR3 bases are TGTGCCAGCAGTGAACACAGTCGCAGGAACACTGAAGCTTTCTTT. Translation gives CASSEHSRRNTEAFF.